This T cell receptor beta chain was recovered during a study of T cell repertoires in cytomegalovirus infection. Findings and caveats of the study: Summed frequency of public TCR beta families distinguished CMV carriers with the relevant HLA. HLA-C-restricted CMV-specific TCR beta clonotypes were dominant in the ex vivo response.

The CDR3 contains 14 residues. Trimming took off 5 bases at V and 6 bases at J, with 11 bases between the two ends. TCRdb re-analysed the reads in MiXCR, keeping a single row per CDR3 protein. The table records under 200,000 distinct CDR3 sequences, roughly 9% of them present only once. This clonotype was observed a handful of times. The antigen remains undetermined. The rearrangement uses TRBV12-3 or TRBV12-4 and TRBJ1-6; TRBD1 might be the D (5 bases). The sample comprised PBMCs. This clonotype was obtained from a human donor in good health (CMV status not recorded). Some clones in this sample may be carry-over from other donors' samples. The CDR3 DNA is TGTGCCAGCAGTGGGACCGGGGGTAATTCACCCCTCCACTTT. Residues: CASSGTGGNSPLHF.